This entry concerns a single T cell receptor beta chain. The data derive from a study of blood T cell repertoires in COVID-19. Repertoires were generated with immunoSEQ multiplex PCR, while TCRdb's copy carries only in-frame clones and drops some. Found here are under 300,000 clones, about 83% of them singletons; the top ten hold around a tenth. Germline V gives CDR1 MGHRA, CDR2 YSYEKL. V lost 0 bases and J 5 bases, leaving 13 bases between the germline ends. The CDR3 is 15 amino acids. The receptor's source is a woman aged 50 to 60 who had recovered from COVID-19. The genes are TRBV4-1 and TRBJ2-5; D not resolved. The sequenced sample consisted of peripheral blood. As DNA, the CDR3 is TGCGCCAGCAGCCAAGATTCGGTCGGGTGGGAGACCCAGTACTTC. Its translation is CASSQDSVGWETQYF.